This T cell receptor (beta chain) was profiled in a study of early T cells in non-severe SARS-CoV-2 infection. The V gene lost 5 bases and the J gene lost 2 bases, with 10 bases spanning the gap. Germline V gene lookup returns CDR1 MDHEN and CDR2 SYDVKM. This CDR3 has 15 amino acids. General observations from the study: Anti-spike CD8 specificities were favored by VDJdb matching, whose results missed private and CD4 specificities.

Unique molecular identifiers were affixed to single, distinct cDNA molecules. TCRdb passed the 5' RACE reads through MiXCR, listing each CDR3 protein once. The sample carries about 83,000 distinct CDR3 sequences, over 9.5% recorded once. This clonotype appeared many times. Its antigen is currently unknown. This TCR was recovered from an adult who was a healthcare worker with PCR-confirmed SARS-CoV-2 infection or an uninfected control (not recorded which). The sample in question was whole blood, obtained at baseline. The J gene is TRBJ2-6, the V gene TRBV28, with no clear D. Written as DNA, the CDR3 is TGTGCCAGCAGTGAGGTCCCGGCTGGGGCCAACGTCCTGACTTTC. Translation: CASSEVPAGANVLTF.